This TCR beta chain was documented in a study of cytomegalovirus exposure and HLA in healthy donors. This clone showed up just a few times. The antigen is undetermined. V lost 5 bases and J lost 1; bases outside the gene matches: 10. CDR3 length: 16 residues. The germline CDR1 and CDR2 sequences are LNHDA and SQIVND (reference sequence). Study outcomes and limitations: Presence/absence analyses supposed approximately even sequencing depth among donors.

The PCR made use of 60 Vbeta and 13 Jbeta primers. The method was immunoSEQ multiplex PCR; TCRdb's version includes in-frame clones alone and lacks a portion of them. The sample lists just over 150,000 clones; around 74% were seen once. The sample comprised PBMCs. The genes are TRBV19 and TRBJ1-2; 7 positions match TRBD1. The sequence came from a female donor in good health and CMV-seronegative. The CDR3 DNA follows: TGTGCCAGTAGTTCGGGACAGCCTTTTCGTAACTATGGCTACACCTTC. Translation gives CASSSGQPFRNYGYTF.